This section outlines one TCR beta chain sequence together with its context. The target antigen is unknown. TCRdb passed the 5' RACE reads through MiXCR, listing each CDR3 protein once. The repertoire includes 1,000 to 1,500 distinct CDR3 sequences, approximately 10% of them detected once, and roughly 23% sits in the top ten. Time point of the sample: sample taken at primary tumor resection. The donors were more than 70 patients with non-small cell lung cancer that was early-stage and untreated. These data originate in a study of spatial heterogeneity in lung cancer. Points from the study as a whole: One measure, the expanded intratumoral alpha and beta TCR count, tracked tumor mutation counts. Tumor T-cell coverage was an estimated 7% or so for alpha and 12% to 15% for beta chains.

Germline values: CDR1 GTSNPN, CDR2 SVGIG (reference sequence). The CDR3 is 13 residues long. The V and J ends lost 7 bases and 0 bases respectively, with 9 bases between them. This chain uses TRBV30 with TRBJ2-2, with a possible D match to TRBD1 (6 bases). The material was lung tumor tissue, obtained at surgery. This TCR was recovered from a male donor with early-stage non-small cell lung cancer. The CDR3: CAYRVSNTGELFF. In DNA, the CDR3 is TGTGCCTACAGGGTTTCGAACACCGGGGAGCTGTTTTTT.